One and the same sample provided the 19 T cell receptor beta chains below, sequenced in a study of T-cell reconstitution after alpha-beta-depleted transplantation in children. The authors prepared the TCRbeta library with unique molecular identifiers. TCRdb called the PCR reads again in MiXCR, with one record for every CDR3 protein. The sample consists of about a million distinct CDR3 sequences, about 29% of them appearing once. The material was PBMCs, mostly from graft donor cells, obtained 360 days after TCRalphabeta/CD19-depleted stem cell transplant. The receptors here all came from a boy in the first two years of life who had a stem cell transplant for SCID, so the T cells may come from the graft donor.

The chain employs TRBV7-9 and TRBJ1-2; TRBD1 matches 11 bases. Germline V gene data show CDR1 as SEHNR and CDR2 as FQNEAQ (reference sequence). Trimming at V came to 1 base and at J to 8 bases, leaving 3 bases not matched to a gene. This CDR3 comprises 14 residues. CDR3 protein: CASSLGDRGKGYTF. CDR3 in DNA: TGTGCCAGCAGCTTAGGGGACAGGGGGAAAGGCTACACCTTC. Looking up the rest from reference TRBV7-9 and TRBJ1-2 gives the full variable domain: DTGVSQNPRHKITKRGQNVTFRCDPISEHNRLYWYRQTLGQGPEFLTYFQNEAQLEKSRLLSDRFSAERPKGSFSTLEIQRTEQGDSAMYLCASSLGDRGKGYTFGSGTRLTVV.

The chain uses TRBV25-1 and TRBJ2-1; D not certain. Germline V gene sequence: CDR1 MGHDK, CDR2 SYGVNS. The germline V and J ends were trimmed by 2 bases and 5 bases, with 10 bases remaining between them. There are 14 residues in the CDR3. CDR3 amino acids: CASSEKGFHNEQFF. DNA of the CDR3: TGTGCCAGCAGTGAAAAAGGGTTCCACAATGAGCAGTTCTTC.

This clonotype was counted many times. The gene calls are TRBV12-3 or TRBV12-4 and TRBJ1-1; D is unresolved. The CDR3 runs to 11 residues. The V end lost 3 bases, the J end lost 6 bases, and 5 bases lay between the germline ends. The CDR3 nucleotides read TGTGCCAGCAGTTTCAACCCTGAAGCTTTCTTT. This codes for CASSFNPEAFF.

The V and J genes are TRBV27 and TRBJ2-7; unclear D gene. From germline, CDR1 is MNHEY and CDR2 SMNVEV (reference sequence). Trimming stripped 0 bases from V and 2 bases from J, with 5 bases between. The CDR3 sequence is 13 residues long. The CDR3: CASSLSLTYEQYF. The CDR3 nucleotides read TGTGCCAGCAGTTTATCGCTGACCTACGAGCAGTACTTC.

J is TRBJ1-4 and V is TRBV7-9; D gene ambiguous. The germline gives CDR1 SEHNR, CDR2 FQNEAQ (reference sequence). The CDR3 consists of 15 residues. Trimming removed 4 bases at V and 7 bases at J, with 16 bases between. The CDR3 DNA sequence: TGTGCCAGCAGCTCCCTCCGCCTGGCAGGTGAAAAACTGTTTTTT. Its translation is CASSSLRLAGEKLFF.

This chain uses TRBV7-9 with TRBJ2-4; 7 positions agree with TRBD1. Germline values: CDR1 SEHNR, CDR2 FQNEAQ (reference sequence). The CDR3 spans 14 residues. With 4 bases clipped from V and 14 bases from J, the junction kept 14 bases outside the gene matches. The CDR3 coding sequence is TGTGCCAGCAGCTCAATTGTGGATTCGGGACAGAAGTACTTC. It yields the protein CASSSIVDSGQKYF.

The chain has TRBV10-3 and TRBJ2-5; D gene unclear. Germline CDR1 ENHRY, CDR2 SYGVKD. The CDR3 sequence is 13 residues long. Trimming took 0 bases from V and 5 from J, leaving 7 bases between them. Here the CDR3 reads CAISESRIETQYF. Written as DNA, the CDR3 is TGTGCCATCAGTGAGTCGAGGATTGAGACCCAGTACTTC.

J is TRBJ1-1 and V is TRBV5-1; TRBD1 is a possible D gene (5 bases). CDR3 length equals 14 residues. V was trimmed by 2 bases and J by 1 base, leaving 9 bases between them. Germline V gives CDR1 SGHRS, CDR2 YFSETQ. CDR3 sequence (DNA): TGCGCCAGCAGCTTTTACGGGGGGAACACTGAAGCTTTCTTT. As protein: CASSFYGGNTEAFF.

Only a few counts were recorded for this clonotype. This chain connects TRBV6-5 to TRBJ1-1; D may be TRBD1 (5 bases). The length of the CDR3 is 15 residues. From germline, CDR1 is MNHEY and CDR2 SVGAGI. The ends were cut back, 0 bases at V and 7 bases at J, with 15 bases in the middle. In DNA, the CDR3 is TGTGCCAGCAGTTACTCGGGTTCGGGGGTAGGTGAAGCTTTCTTT. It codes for CASSYSGSGVGEAFF.

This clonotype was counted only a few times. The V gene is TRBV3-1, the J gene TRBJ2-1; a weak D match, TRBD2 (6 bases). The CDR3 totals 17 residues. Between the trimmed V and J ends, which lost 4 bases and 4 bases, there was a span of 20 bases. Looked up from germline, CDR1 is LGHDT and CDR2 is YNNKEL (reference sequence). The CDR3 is CASSPRRHNAGYNEQFF. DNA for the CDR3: TGTGCCAGCAGCCCCCGACGACATAACGCGGGATACAATGAGCAGTTCTTC.

CDR3 DNA sequence: TGCAGTGCTACCGGGACAGAGAACAATGAGCAGTTCTTC. Translated: CSATGTENNEQFF. V gene TRBV20-1 combines with J gene TRBJ2-1; TRBD1 agrees at 7 bases. The CDR3 is made up of 13 amino acids. The trim removed 4 bases at V and 5 bases at J, leaving 5 bases unmatched. Germline lookup yields CDR1 DFQATT and CDR2 SNEGSKA (reference sequence).

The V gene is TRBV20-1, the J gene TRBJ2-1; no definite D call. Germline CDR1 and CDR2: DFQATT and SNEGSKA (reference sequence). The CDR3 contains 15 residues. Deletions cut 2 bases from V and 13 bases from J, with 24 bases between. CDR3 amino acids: CSARRNTHPSVVQFF. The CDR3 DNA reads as TGCAGTGCTAGAAGGAACACTCACCCTTCCGTCGTTCAGTTCTTC.

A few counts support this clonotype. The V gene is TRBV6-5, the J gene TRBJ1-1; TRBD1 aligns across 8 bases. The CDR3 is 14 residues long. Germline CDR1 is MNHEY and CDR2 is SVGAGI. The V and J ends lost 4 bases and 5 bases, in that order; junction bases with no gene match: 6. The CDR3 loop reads CASSSPGGRTEAFF. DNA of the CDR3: TGTGCCAGCAGTTCCCCAGGGGGCCGGACTGAAGCTTTCTTT.

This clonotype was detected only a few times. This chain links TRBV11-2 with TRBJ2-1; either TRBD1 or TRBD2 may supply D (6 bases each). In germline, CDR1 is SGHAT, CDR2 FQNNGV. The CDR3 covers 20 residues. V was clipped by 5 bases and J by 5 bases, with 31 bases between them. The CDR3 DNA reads TGTGCCAGCAGCCGTTACAGGGTGAGGGGTGTAGGCGCTAGCGACAATGAGCAGTTCTTC. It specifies CASSRYRVRGVGASDNEQFF.

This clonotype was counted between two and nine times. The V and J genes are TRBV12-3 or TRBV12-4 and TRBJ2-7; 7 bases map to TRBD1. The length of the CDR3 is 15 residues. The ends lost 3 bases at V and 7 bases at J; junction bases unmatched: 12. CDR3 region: CASSFAPTGYSEQYF. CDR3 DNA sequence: TGTGCCAGCAGTTTTGCCCCGACAGGGTATAGTGAGCAGTACTTC.

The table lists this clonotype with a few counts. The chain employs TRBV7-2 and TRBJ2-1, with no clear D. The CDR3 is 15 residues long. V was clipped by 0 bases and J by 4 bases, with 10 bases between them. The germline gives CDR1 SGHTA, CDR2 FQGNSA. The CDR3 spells CASSLAESPYNEQFF. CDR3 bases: TGTGCCAGCAGCTTAGCGGAGTCGCCGTACAATGAGCAGTTCTTC.

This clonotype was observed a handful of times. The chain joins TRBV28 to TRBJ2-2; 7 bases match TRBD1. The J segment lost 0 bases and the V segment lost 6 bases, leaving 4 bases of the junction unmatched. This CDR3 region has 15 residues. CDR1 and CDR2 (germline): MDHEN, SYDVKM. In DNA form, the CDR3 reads TGTGCCAGCAGGATAGGGGGCGCGAACACCGGGGAGCTGTTTTTT. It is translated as CASRIGGANTGELFF. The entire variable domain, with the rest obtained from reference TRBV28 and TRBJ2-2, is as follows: DVKVTQSSRYLVKRTGEKVFLECVQDMDHENMFWYRQDPGLGLRLIYFSYDVKMKEKGDIPEGYSVSREKKERFSLILESASTNQTSMYLCASRIGGANTGELFFGEGSRLTVL.

CDR3 nucleotide sequence: TGTGCCAGCAGCGGGTCGGGGCATGGGGAGCAGTACTTC. Translation: CASSGSGHGEQYF. The V and J genes are TRBV9 and TRBJ2-7; D could derive from TRBD1 or TRBD2 (5 bases each). V lost 3 bases to trimming and J lost 7 bases, with 14 bases between them. The germline V gene encodes CDR1 SGDLS and CDR2 YYNGEE. The CDR3 extends over 13 amino acids.

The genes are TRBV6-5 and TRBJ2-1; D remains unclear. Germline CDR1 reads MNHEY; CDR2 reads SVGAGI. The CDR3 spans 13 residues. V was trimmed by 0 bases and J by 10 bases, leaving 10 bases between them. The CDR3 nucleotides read TGTGCCAGCAGTTACTCCGTGTTTCGGGAGCAGTTCTTC. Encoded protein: CASSYSVFREQFF.